The 12 T cell receptor beta chains given below trace back to one sample, sequenced in a study of T cells in Graves' hyperthyroidism and ophthalmopathy. RNA transcripts provided the source from which TCR beta CDR3 regions were amplified. HTBI primers were employed in a first-round RT-PCR of the TCR CDR3. TCRdb called the multiplex PCR reads again in MiXCR, with one record for every CDR3 protein. The repertoire holds about 270,000 distinct CDR3 sequences, with roughly 15% as singletons. Sequenced: blood. The receptors here all came from a woman aged 45-65 years with Graves' hyperthyroidism that later progressed to Graves' ophthalmopathy.

Worth noting for this clonotype: A much more abundant neighbour one base away suggests this may be a read error. The chain links TRBV14 to TRBJ1-1; D remains unclear. Germline V lookup: CDR1 SGHDN, CDR2 FVKESK. CDR3 size: 15 residues. CDR3 protein: CASSQVISRNTGAFF. Here the CDR3 DNA reads TGTGCCAGCAGCCAAGTAATAAGCAGGAACACTGGAGCTTTCTTT.

This clonotype was observed at least ten times. This chain connects TRBV12-3 or TRBV12-4 to TRBJ2-7; 11 bases line up with TRBD1. J was trimmed by 5 bases and V by 5 bases; bases with no gene match: 5. The CDR3 spans 14 residues. CDR3 in DNA: TGTGCCAGCAGTCCCGGGACAGGGGGGGACGAGCAGTACTTC. Translation: CASSPGTGGDEQYF.

This clonotype showed up many times. The chain combines TRBV7-9 with TRBJ2-5, with unresolved D. Germline loops: CDR1 SEHNR, CDR2 FQNEAQ (reference sequence). Trimming removed 5 bases at V and 5 bases at J, with 9 bases between. This CDR3 is built from 12 residues. In nucleotides, the CDR3 is TGTGCCAGCAGCCCAACCGCGGAGACCCAGTACTTC. Translated, it gives CASSPTAETQYF.

This clonotype was seen at least ten times. The J gene is TRBJ2-3, the V gene TRBV5-1; weak D call: TRBD2 (5 bases). The germline CDR1 and CDR2 sequences are SGHRS and YFSETQ. The CDR3 covers 13 residues. V lost 4 bases, J lost 3 bases, and 9 bases lay in between. The DNA for the CDR3 is TGCGCCAGCAGCCTACTAGGGACAGATACGCAGTATTTT. Protein sequence: CASSLLGTDTQYF.

Many counts were recorded for this clonotype. The rearrangement uses TRBV20-1 and TRBJ1-1; 8 bases align to TRBD1. Germline CDR1 reads DFQATT; CDR2 reads SNEGSKA (reference sequence). The CDR3 length is 14 residues. The ends lost 7 bases at V and 4 bases at J; junction bases unmatched: 11. Here the CDR3 DNA reads TGCAGTGTCGGGCAGGGGGCGCGGAGCACTGAAGCTTTCTTT. Translation: CSVGQGARSTEAFF.

A few counts support this clonotype. V gene TRBV5-1 combines with J gene TRBJ1-2; D may be TRBD1 (6 bases). Deletions cut 7 bases from V and 6 bases from J, with 22 bases between. This CDR3 comprises 15 residues. CDR1 is SGHRS, CDR2 YFSETQ, per germline. CDR3 loop: CASRTWGGASNGYTF. The CDR3 bases are TGCGCCAGCCGGACATGGGGGGGGGCATCGAATGGCTACACCTTC.

This clonotype has a handful of counts. A much larger clonotype is one base distant, so this may be a read error. The V call is TRBV7-2, the J call TRBJ2-1; 8 bases agree with TRBD2. V dropped 8 bases and J dropped 7; count of bases not matched to a gene: 16. The V gene's germline CDR1 is SGHTA and CDR2 FQGNSA. CDR3 length: 16 amino acids. DNA of the CDR3: TGTGCCAGCGGAAGGGGGGGAAGCGGGGGTCGTAATGAGCAGTTCTTC. Translation: CASGRGGSGGRNEQFF.

This clonotype was observed many times. The chain is built from TRBV3-1 and TRBJ1-1, with a tentative D call TRBD1 (6 bases). This CDR3 region has 13 residues. Trimming removed 4 bases from V and 5 bases from J, with 11 bases in between. Looked up from germline, CDR1 is LGHDT and CDR2 is YNNKEL (reference sequence). In DNA form, the CDR3 reads TGTGCCAGCAGCCTGGGGGGGGCAACTGAAGCTTTCTTT. Protein product: CASSLGGATEAFF. Full variable domain (remainder filled in from reference TRBV3-1 and TRBJ1-1): DTAVSQTPKYLVTQMGNDKSIKCEQNLGHDTMYWYKQDSKKFLKIMFSYNNKELIINETVPNRFSPKSPDKAHLNLHINSLELGDSAVYFCASSLGGATEAFFGQGTRLTVV.

The chain has TRBV6-1 and TRBJ2-3; 10 bases match TRBD2. The CDR3 totals 17 residues. The ends lost 5 bases at V and 4 bases at J; junction bases unmatched: 12. Germline loops: CDR1 MNHNS, CDR2 SASEGT. CDR3 bases: TGTGCCAGCAGTCCCAGGACTAGCGGAGCACTGGCAGATACGCAGTATTTT. Protein sequence: CASSPRTSGALADTQYF.

V is TRBV6-1 and J is TRBJ1-1; a possible D gene is TRBD1 (6 bases). Germline V gene sequence: CDR1 MNHNS, CDR2 SASEGT. The V end lost 6 bases, the J end lost 1 base, and 12 bases lay between the germline ends. The CDR3 has 14 amino acids. CDR3 amino acids: CASSWTVKNTEAFF. DNA for the CDR3: TGTGCCAGCAGCTGGACAGTTAAGAACACTGAAGCTTTCTTT.

The rearrangement joins TRBV5-4 to TRBJ2-2; D is tentatively TRBD1 or TRBD2 (5 bases each). This CDR3 region has 15 residues. Germline CDR1 is SGHNT and CDR2 is YYREEE (reference sequence). V was cut by 4 bases and J by 0 bases, with 10 bases left in between. In nucleotides, the CDR3 is TGTGCCAGCAGCCGACGGGACCCGAACACCGGGGAGCTGTTTTTT. It encodes CASSRRDPNTGELFF.

This clonotype was detected ten times or more. The chain links TRBV6-1 to TRBJ2-7; D might be TRBD2 (6 bases). This CDR3 contains 14 residues. CDR1 and CDR2 (germline): MNHNS, SASEGT. The V and J ends lost 8 bases and 0 bases respectively, with 14 bases between them. The DNA for the CDR3 is TGTGCCAGCGCCCGGCCGGGGGTCTCCTACGAGCAGTACTTC. This codes for CASARPGVSYEQYF.